One TCR beta chain is described in this entry. Different DNA sequences within this sample yield the same CDR3. Trimming cost V 0 bases and J 7 bases, with 11 bases left between them. Germline V gene lookup returns CDR1 SGHRS and CDR2 YFSETQ. The CDR3 covers 14 residues. This sample is drawn from a study of shared clonotypes between healthy human individuals. The protocol was immunoSEQ multiplex PCR, while the TCRdb copy is restricted to in-frame clones and leaves out a portion. Counted here are millions of clones, approximately 93% occurring once; the ten biggest clones make up about 0.37%. The sequenced sample consisted of naive CD4+ T cells from PBMCs. This sample's subset: CD45RA+ positively selected. The V gene is TRBV5-1, the J gene TRBJ1-5; TRBD1 is a possible D gene (5 bases). The sequence was collected from a man younger than 35 in good health. Some clones in this sample may be carry-over from other donors' samples. The CDR3 DNA sequence: TGCGCCAGCAGCTTGGAGGCAGGGAGGCAGCCCCAGCATTTT. Its translation: CASSLEAGRQPQHF.